The 9 T cell receptor beta chains listed next were all sequenced from one sample in a study of shared T cell receptors in the human thymus. TCRdb's copy holds only in-frame clones and misses some; the assay was immunoSEQ multiplex PCR. Here the sample spans about 380,000 clones, over 90% being singletons. The sample consisted of thymocytes. The origin of the receptors is a human donor.

The chain combines TRBV10-1 with TRBJ2-7, with D unclear. Germline V gene lookup returns CDR1 WNHNN and CDR2 SYGVQD (reference sequence). Deletions cut 3 bases from V and 4 bases from J, with 16 bases between. CDR3 length: 15 amino acids. CDR3 protein: CASSDASQFLYEQYF. CDR3 DNA: TGCGCCAGCAGTGACGCCAGCCAGTTCCTATACGAGCAGTACTTC.

The chain recombines TRBV28 with TRBJ2-5, with 8 bases aligning to TRBD2. This CDR3 region has 15 residues. J gave up 3 bases and V 2 bases, and 5 bases lay outside the gene matches. CDR1 and CDR2 from the germline V gene are MDHEN and SYDVKM. CDR3 in DNA: TGTGCCAGCAGTTTACGGGTTAGCGGGAAAGAGACCCAGTACTTC. It translates to CASSLRVSGKETQYF.

The rearrangement uses TRBV11-3 and TRBJ2-1, with D uncertain. Looked up from germline, CDR1 is SGHNT and CDR2 is YENEEA. The CDR3 runs 13 residues. V was trimmed by 4 bases and J by 2 bases, leaving 6 bases between them. CDR3 loop: CASSSRPYNEQFF. CDR3 coding DNA: TGTGCCAGCAGCTCTAGGCCCTACAATGAGCAGTTCTTC. The whole variable domain, remainder taken from reference TRBV11-3 and TRBJ2-1, is EAGVVQSPRYKIIEKKQPVAFWCNPISGHNTLYWYLQNLGQGPELLIRYENEEAVDDSQLPKDRFSAERLKGVDSTLKIQPAELGDSAVYLCASSSRPYNEQFFGPGTRLTVL.

The chain carries TRBV4-2 and TRBJ2-5, with a tentative D call TRBD2 (5 bases). Germline loops: CDR1 LGHNA, CDR2 YNFKEQ. The V end was cut by 0 bases, the J end by 1 base, with 18 bases between. The CDR3 sequence is 18 residues long. The CDR3 bases are TGTGCCAGCAGCCAAGAATTATGGGTGGGAGTCCCCCAAGAGACCCAGTACTTC. As protein: CASSQELWVGVPQETQYF.

The V and J genes are TRBV11-2 and TRBJ2-6; no clear D. Deletions cut 4 bases from V and 1 base from J, with 20 bases between. CDR3 length: 19 residues. Germline V gene lookup returns CDR1 SGHAT and CDR2 FQNNGV. This chain's CDR3 is CASSSRAQGLVSGANVLTF. In DNA form, the CDR3 reads TGTGCCAGCAGCTCCCGAGCCCAAGGGTTGGTTTCTGGGGCCAACGTCCTGACTTTC. The full variable domain, in which reference TRBV11-2 and TRBJ2-6 provide the parts outside the CDR3, is EAGVAQSPRYKIIEKRQSVAFWCNPISGHATLYWYQQILGQGPKLLIQFQNNGVVDDSQLPKDRFSAERLKGVDSTLKIQPAKLEDSAVYLCASSSRAQGLVSGANVLTFGAGSRLTVL.

The chain links TRBV7-9 to TRBJ2-6; no clear D. The CDR3 is made up of 15 amino acids. Trimming pared 4 bases from V and 0 bases from J, leaving 7 bases between. Germline V lookup: CDR1 SEHNR, CDR2 FQNEAQ (reference sequence). CDR3: CASSSSNSGANVLTF. The CDR3 DNA sequence: TGTGCCAGCAGCTCCTCCAACTCTGGGGCCAACGTCCTGACTTTC.

This chain connects TRBV28 to TRBJ1-5; D might be TRBD1 (5 bases). This CDR3 is built from 14 residues. V was pared by 2 bases and J by 4 bases, with 9 bases between. Germline-derived CDR1 and CDR2 are MDHEN and SYDVKM. The CDR3 bases are TGTGCCAGCAGTTTAAAGGGACCTAATCAGCCCCAGCATTTT. Translated: CASSLKGPNQPQHF.

For the CDR3, the DNA is TGTGCCATCAGTCAGCATGGAGAGAAGGAAAAACTGTTTTTT. Protein product: CAISQHGEKEKLFF. The chain joins TRBV10-3 to TRBJ1-4; D is unresolved. V lost 5 bases to trimming and J lost 8 bases, with 15 bases between them. CDR1 is ENHRY, CDR2 SYGVKD, per germline. The CDR3 spans 14 residues.

This clone has just one count. This sequence joins TRBV30 and TRBJ1-1, with D perhaps TRBD1 (5 bases). V lost 3 bases and J lost 2, with 13 bases in between. Germline CDR1 reads GTSNPN; CDR2 reads SVGIG (reference sequence). There are 14 residues in the CDR3. The CDR3 region has the DNA TGTGCCTGGAGCCCCGCAGGGACCAACACTGAAGCTTTCTTT. Translation: CAWSPAGTNTEAFF.